This TCR beta chain was sequenced in a study of T cell responses to AZD1222 COVID-19 vaccine. Findings of the study overall: Baseline antibody screening turned up just a handful of seropositive AZD1222 recipients. The sample set comprised mostly white British donors with more females, and clonal diversity was possibly underestimated.

There are a few counts of this clone. Antigen unknown. Profiling relied on immunoSEQ multiplex PCR, and the TCRdb table lists in-frame clones only, not all of them. Among about 200,000 clones, 80% to 95% were seen once, and the ten largest hold around 3.6%. The CDR3 has 12 amino acids. CDR1 and CDR2 from the germline V gene are SEHNR and FQNEAQ (reference sequence). Trimming stripped 1 base from V and 6 bases from J, with 7 bases between. Sample: peripheral blood, taken 28 days after the second AZD1222 dose. This sequence joins TRBV7-9 and TRBJ2-7, with D hard to call. This clonotype was obtained from an adult who received the AZD1222 COVID-19 vaccine. The CDR3 bases are TGTGCCAGCAGCTTAGAAGTAAGCGAGCAGTACTTC. Translated: CASSLEVSEQYF.